Here is one T cell receptor (beta chain) with its context. This specimen comes from a study of shared clonotypes between healthy human individuals. The assay was immunoSEQ multiplex PCR, and TCRdb's table has in-frame clones only and misses some. This sample has 2,500,000 or so clones; under 95% occur once, and the top ten carry 0.36%. The TCR originated in a young man in good health. Some clones in this sample may be carry-over from other donors' samples. Sequencing input: naive CD4+ T cells from PBMCs. The subset denotes: CD45RA+ positively selected.

The CDR3 sequence: CASLSGRAGGGQFF. DNA of the CDR3: TGTGCCAGTCTAAGCGGGAGGGCCGGAGGGGGGCAGTTCTTC. The chain carries TRBV19 and TRBJ2-1, with 10 bases aligning to TRBD2. This CDR3 is 14 amino acids long. Germline loops: CDR1 LNHDA, CDR2 SQIVND (reference sequence). V dropped 8 bases and J dropped 12; count of bases not matched to a gene: 13.